Reported below is one T cell receptor (beta chain). This clone was detected once. The antigen this receptor binds is unknown. No per-base quality is available; no much larger clone lies one base away. The cohort comprised fewer than 700 healthy bone marrow donors. At the time of sampling, all cohort members were nominally healthy, though unrecorded immune exposures were likely present. The donor tested CMV seropositive and was one of the 289 seropositive cohort members. A peripheral blood sample was provided by each donor, and peripheral blood mononuclear cells were used for TCR beta sequencing. The Qiagen DNeasy Blood Extraction Kit was used to extract genomic DNA from the blood cell samples. This sample is part of a study of cytomegalovirus exposure and HLA in healthy donors (dated by TCRdb to about 2017). About the study as a whole: In an earlier analysis of fewer than 750 of the donors, 250 to 350 Gb of sequence data and 90 million to 120 million unique TCR beta sequences from approximately 180 million T cells were reported. The genetic ancestry cluster associated with self-reported Caucasian donors included about four fifths of the roughly 410 genotyped donors. To predict cytomegalovirus infection status, the study brought together high-throughput TCR immunosequencing, statistical association of individual TCRs with disease status, and machine learning. Along with the roughly 610-subject first cohort, a separate validation cohort of 120 different subjects was used. A later analysis re-analyzed previously published TCR beta repertoires from 666 donors and added high-resolution HLA genotyping to study TCR occurrence patterns. An early release that covered 500 to 800 HLA-typed donors contained about 300 gigabases of sequencing data and 80 million or so unique TCR sequences. Class I and class II HLA loci were covered by the typing at four-digit resolution. Alongside the repertoire data, information on donor age, sex, ethnicity and CMV serostatus was compiled. Roughly five DR-DQ haplotypes were handled as single units for association and clustering because linkage in the cohort was strong. In a later genetic analysis, genome-wide SNP genotypes for about 55% of the roughly 670 donors were used, and that subset was treated as a discovery cohort. The aim of the study was to test whether cataloging public T cell receptors could identify signatures of past pathogen exposure. On average, around 240,000 unique TCR beta nucleotide sequences were sequenced per donor among about 400 genotyped donors of the cohort, with roughly 18% of those sequences being non-productive. The study profiled the T cell repertoires of 500 to 800 subjects by immunosequencing and related them to cytomegalovirus serostatus. The number of typed donors differed by locus: roughly 629-630 for A, B, C, DRB1 and DQB1; 522 for DQA1; 606 for DPA1; and 400 to 480 for DPB1. Every discovery cohort repertoire had been produced on one sequencing platform. In an earlier analysis of 500 to 650 of the donors, high-throughput TCR beta sequencing was used to judge whether each TCR beta V gene segment behaved as functional or pseudogenic. Rather than drawing on any new phenotypic data, the later analysis identified candidate immune exposures from TCR beta sequences and the way those sequences occurred across donors.

Results the study describes overall, beyond this receptor: When HLA alleles, especially DR and DQ, strongly co-occurred, attributing TCR associations to individual alleles was difficult. Roughly uniform sequencing depth across donors was assumed in presence/absence analyses, although this assumption may not hold. According to a later analysis, TCR association rates differed among HLA loci, with DRB1 alleles showing the most associated TCRs and HLA-C alleles showing the fewest. In a later analysis, several top co-occurrence clusters were reported to appear linked to parvovirus B19, influenza, CMV and Epstein-Barr virus. The classifier was reported to diagnose cytomegalovirus status with high specificity and sensitivity in both the original cohort and the validation cohort. Correlated functional status among segregating V segments might be attributable to linkage disequilibrium, but an unknown experimental factor could not be ruled out. Compared with equally common non-associated chains, HLA-associated TCR beta chains in a later analysis were more clonally expanded and had lower generation probabilities. In a later genetic analysis, fewer N-insertions in productive TCRs were reported among donors in an Asian-associated ancestry cluster than the roughly 700-donor mean. A later analysis associated around 16,000 TCR beta sequences with specific HLA alleles at a false discovery rate of 0.05. The authors suggested that the approach could potentially be generalized to other disease states and immunological phenotypes. Some IMGT-functional V segments, including TRBV6-2 and TRBV6-3, could not be told apart with the 87-base-pair reads, so those segments were excluded. An association between a missense DCLRE1C variant and V-gene and J-gene trimming of TCR beta chains was found in a later genetic analysis and replicated in an independent cohort. Only TCR beta chains were sequenced in this cohort, and the absence of alpha or paired-chain data limited detectable features. Because some donors lacked HLA typing at each locus, the association tests relied only on the typed subset. A further reported finding was that TCR beta sequences accurately predicted the HLA-A and HLA-B alleles for most subjects in the first cohort. A few of the identified cytomegalovirus-associated TCR beta chains were confirmed in vitro to be specific for cytomegalovirus antigens. Most TCR sequences were seen in very few donors, while some public TCRs were found in many individuals. In the study, roughly 160 TCR beta chains were listed as associated with cytomegalovirus. For the cohort, immune exposure information was limited to CMV serostatus. Over 15 rarely observed V segments, including chromosome 9 orphons, were excluded from the earlier analysis of several hundred of the donors because counts were too low. A cluster of highly shared sequence variants was judged likely to be a technical artifact of the sequencing pipeline. In an earlier analysis of about 540 of the donors, most TCR beta V segments were observed in productive rearrangements about 87% or about 30% of the time, broadly matching IMGT annotations. In a later analysis, most CMV-associated TCR beta chains were found to appear HLA-restricted, with HLA associations seemingly driven largely by CMV exposure.

Taken from cysteine to phenylalanine, the CDR3 has 13 residues. CDR3 DNA only is kept here, 39 bases in frame from base 1. Trimming leaves V shorter by 4 bases and J shorter by 9 bases, with the junction holding 5 bases beyond the gene matches. Based on the germline V gene, the CDR1 and CDR2 sequences are SNHLY and FYNNEI. Library preparation used the immunoSEQ multiplex PCR assay. A mixture of 60 forward primers for TCR Vbeta segments and 13 reverse primers for TCR Jbeta segments was used in the multiplex PCR. The CDR3 region of rearranged TCR beta genes was amplified from genomic DNA with a multiplex PCR assay. The Illumina HiSeq System was used to sequence the amplified TCR beta libraries as 87-base-pair reads. As for how the authors treated the data: In a later analysis, approximately 74 million unique TCR beta chains were counted across the 666 repertoires, and around 11 million of these chains were shared by at least two donors. To remove PCR and sequencing errors, raw reads were error-corrected and collapsed into unique sequences using a nearest-neighbor algorithm that merged closely related sequences. Alignment of CDR3 sequences to IMGT reference sequences was used to assign V, D and J gene segments. For a sequence to be retained, a match of at least six nucleotides was required to both a V gene segment and a J gene segment. A rearrangement counted as productive if the CDR3 had no stop codons and remained in frame with V and J, and every other rearrangement counted as non-productive. Following IMGT convention, CDR3 was defined as the stretch from the second conserved V-encoded cysteine up to the conserved J-encoded phenylalanine. The earlier analysis of about 610 of the donors excluded sequences that lacked an unambiguous match to a single V gene segment. An earlier analysis of fewer than 650 of the donors classified V segments as functional when productive rearrangements were above 56.7% and as segregating when the standard deviation between donors was above 5%. A statistical classification framework was built to diagnose cytomegalovirus status from the catalog of TCR beta chain sequences. V and J gene assignment, in a later analysis, came from comparing TCR nucleotide sequences with IMGT/GENE-DB human TR gene sequences. A later analysis assigned CDR3 sequences and most-parsimonious VDJ recombination scenarios with the TCRdist pipeline. A later analysis defined each TCR beta chain by its CDR3 amino acid sequence plus V-gene family, and excluded reads lacking a unique V-gene family. As a way to deal with suspected cross-contamination and a sequencing artifact, a later analysis dropped 500 to 700 nucleotide sequences that were highly shared and had low generation probability. In a later analysis, a clonal expansion index was calculated for each public chain from normalized within-repertoire ranks of inferred template counts. A later analysis computed generation probabilities with a VDJ recombination model fitted to out-of-frame rearrangements, and checked the results against IGoR. Hypergeometric tests were used in a later analysis to score TCR-TCR, TCR-HLA and TCR-CMV co-occurrence, with a repertoire-size bias correction applied to the TCR pairs. In a later analysis, false discovery rates were estimated by permuting HLA or CMV assignments 20 times. In a later analysis, co-occurring TCRs were grouped using DBSCAN, and TCRdist sequence similarity was added for clustering within HLA-allele-positive subsets. Repertoires with fewer than 30,000 or more than 120,000 public chains, plus five repertoires with anomalous nucleotide sharing, were excluded from co-occurrence clustering. Not all clones reach the TCRdb copy of this immuneACCESS table, which keeps in-frame sequences only. Checked studies attribute under half of the gap to unresolved V genes and leave the rest unexplained. V, J and clone size derive from that table, while D and trimming were established from the DNA sequence. In this sample the table shows 99,000 or so clones, roughly 80% of which occur a single time. The ten largest clones take up 6.5% to 7% of the sample.

The sample comprised PBMCs. The clonotype was recovered from a man aged 25 to 45 in good health and CMV-seropositive. This chain joins TRBV2 to TRBJ2-4; 8 of the junction bases match TRBD1. The CDR3 region: CASSGDRIGIQYF. At the DNA level, the sequence is TGTGCCAGCAGTGGGGACAGGATAGGCATTCAGTACTTC.